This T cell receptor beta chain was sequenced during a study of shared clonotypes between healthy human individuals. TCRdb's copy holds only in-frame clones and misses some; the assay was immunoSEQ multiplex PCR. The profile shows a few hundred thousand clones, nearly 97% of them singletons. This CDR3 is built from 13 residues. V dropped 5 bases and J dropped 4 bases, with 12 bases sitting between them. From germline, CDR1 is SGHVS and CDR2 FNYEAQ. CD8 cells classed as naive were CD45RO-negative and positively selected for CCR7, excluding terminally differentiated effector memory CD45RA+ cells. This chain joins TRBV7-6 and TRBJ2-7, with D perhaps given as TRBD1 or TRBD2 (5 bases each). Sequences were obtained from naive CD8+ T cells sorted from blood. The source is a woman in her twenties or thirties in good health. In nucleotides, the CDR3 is TGTGCCAGCAGCCCGGGACCAAGATACGAGCAGTACTTC. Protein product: CASSPGPRYEQYF. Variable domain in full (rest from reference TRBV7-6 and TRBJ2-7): GAGVSQSPRYKVTKRGQDVALRCDPISGHVSLYWYRQALGQGPEFLTYFNYEAQQDKSGLPNDRFSAERPEGSISTLTIQRTEQRDSAMYRCASSPGPRYEQYFGPGTRLTVT.